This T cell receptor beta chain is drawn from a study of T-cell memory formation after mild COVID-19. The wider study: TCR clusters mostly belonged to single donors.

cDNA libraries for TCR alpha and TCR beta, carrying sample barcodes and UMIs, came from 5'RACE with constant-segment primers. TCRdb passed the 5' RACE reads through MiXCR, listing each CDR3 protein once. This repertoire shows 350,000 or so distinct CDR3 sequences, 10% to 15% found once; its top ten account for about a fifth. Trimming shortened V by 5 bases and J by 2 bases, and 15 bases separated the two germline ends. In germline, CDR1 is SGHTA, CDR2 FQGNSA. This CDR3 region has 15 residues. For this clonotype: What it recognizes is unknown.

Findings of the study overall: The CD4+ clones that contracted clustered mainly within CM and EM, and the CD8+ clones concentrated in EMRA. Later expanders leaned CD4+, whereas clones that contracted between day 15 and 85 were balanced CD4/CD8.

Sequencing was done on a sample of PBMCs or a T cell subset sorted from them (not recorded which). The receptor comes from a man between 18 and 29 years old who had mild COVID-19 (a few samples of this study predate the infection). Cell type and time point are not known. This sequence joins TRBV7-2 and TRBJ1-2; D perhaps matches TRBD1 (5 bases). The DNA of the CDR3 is TGTGCCAGCAGCCCAGGGCCCGGAGGGAACTATGGCTACACCTTC. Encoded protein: CASSPGPGGNYGYTF.